What follows describes a single T cell receptor beta chain. The repertoire was sequenced with immunoSEQ multiplex PCR; TCRdb's copy has only in-frame clones and lacks some. The sample has a few hundred thousand clones, 80% to 85% seen once. The record originates from a study of blood T cell repertoires in COVID-19. The CDR3 totals 12 residues. Trimming removed 8 bases from V and 2 bases from J, with 10 bases in between. The germline CDR1 and CDR2 sequences are MNHEY and SVGAGI. The chain carries TRBV6-5 and TRBJ2-7, with D maybe TRBD2 (7 bases). The sequence was collected from a man in his forties or fifties who had been exposed to COVID-19. The sequencing sample was made of PBMCs or T cells enriched from blood (not recorded which). Written as DNA, the CDR3 is TGTGCCAGCGAGGGGGGGGCCTACGAGCAGTACTTC. Translating it yields CASEGGAYEQYF.